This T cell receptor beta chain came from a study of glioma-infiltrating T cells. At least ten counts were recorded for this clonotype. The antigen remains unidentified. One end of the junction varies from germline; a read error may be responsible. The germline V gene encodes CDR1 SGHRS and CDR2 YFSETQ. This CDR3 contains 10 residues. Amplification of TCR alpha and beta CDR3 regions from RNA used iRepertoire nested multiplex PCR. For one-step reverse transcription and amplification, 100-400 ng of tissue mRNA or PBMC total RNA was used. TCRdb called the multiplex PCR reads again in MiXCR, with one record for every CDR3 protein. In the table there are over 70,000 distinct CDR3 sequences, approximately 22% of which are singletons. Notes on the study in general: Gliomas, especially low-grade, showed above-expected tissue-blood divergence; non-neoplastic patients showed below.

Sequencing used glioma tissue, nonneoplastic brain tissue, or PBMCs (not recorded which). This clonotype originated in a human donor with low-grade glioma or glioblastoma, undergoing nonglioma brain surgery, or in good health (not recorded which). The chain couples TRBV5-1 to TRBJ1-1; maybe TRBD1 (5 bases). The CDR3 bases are TGCGCCAGCAGCTCTACTCGGGGCTCTTTT. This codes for CASSSTRGSF.